This T cell receptor beta chain stems from a study of vaccination effects on CD4 cells after COVID-19. Clones were read by immunoSEQ multiplex PCR, and TCRdb kept only the in-frame ones, dropping some. The sample holds about 43,000 clones, roughly 79% seen once. Germline V gives CDR1 SEHNR, CDR2 FQNEAQ (reference sequence). The CDR3 loop spans 15 amino acids. V was cut by 3 bases and J by 7 bases, with 13 bases left in between. A remark on this clone: Its target is not known.

Expansion with viral peptide pools was applied to antigen-specific CD4+ T cells by the ViraFEST assay prior to sequencing. Culture proceeded for about 11 days, and CD4+ T cells were then isolated. Neither prior SARS-CoV-2 infection nor positive nucleocapsid antibodies were present in the vaccine recipients. The rearrangement joins TRBV7-9 to TRBJ1-6; TRBD1 is a possible D gene (6 bases). The sequence was obtained from a human donor who received a COVID-19 vaccine. Sequences were derived from CD4+ T cells from PBMCs cultured with SARS-CoV-2 spike peptides, sampled before COVID-19 vaccination. This CDR3 reads CASSFRGVRNSPLHF. The DNA of the CDR3 is TGTGCCAGCAGCTTCAGGGGCGTAAGGAATTCACCCCTCCACTTT.